Below are 26 T cell receptor beta chains sequenced from a single sample in a study of response to subunit inactivated influenza vaccine. TCRdb called the RT-PCR reads again in MiXCR, with one record for every CDR3 protein. The sample yields about 520,000 distinct CDR3 sequences, 25% seen once. Here the sequenced sample was CD4+ T cells sorted from PBMCs, taken around 5 days after vaccination. These TCRs come from a man aged 45-65 years who received an inactivated influenza vaccine.

This clonotype appeared a few times. The chain links TRBV20-1 to TRBJ2-7; 7 positions match TRBD1. V lost 6 bases to trimming and J lost 0 bases; unmatched junction nucleotides: 11. This CDR3 comprises 15 residues. Germline V gene lookup returns CDR1 DFQATT and CDR2 SNEGSKA (reference sequence). CDR3 DNA sequence: TGCAGTGCAAGGGACAGTAAGGGGATCTCCTACGAGCAGTACTTC. This gives the protein CSARDSKGISYEQYF.

This clonotype was seen more than once but under ten times. This chain joins TRBV5-1 and TRBJ2-3; D is undetermined. There are 14 residues in the CDR3. V lost 0 bases and J lost 2, with 7 bases in between. Germline V gives CDR1 SGHRS, CDR2 YFSETQ. This chain's CDR3 is CASSLADPTDTQYF. The CDR3 DNA reads as TGCGCCAGCAGCTTGGCGGACCCCACAGATACGCAGTATTTT.

This clonotype was counted once. V is TRBV2 and J is TRBJ1-1, with 7 bases aligning to TRBD1. V trimming: 10 bases; J trimming: 0 bases; junction bases outside the gene matches: 5. The CDR3 length is 13 residues. Germline V gives CDR1 SNHLY, CDR2 FYNNEI. This CDR3 reads CATQGILNTEAFF. CDR3 DNA sequence: TGTGCCACACAGGGGATATTGAACACTGAAGCTTTCTTT.

The V gene is TRBV6-1, the J gene TRBJ2-6; unclear D gene. Germline CDR1 MNHNS, CDR2 SASEGT. Trimming shortened V by 6 bases and J by 0 bases, and 6 bases separated the two germline ends. CDR3 length equals 14 residues. The CDR3 DNA follows: TGTGCCAGCAGGGGGTCCTCTGGGGCCAACGTCCTGACTTTC. The encoded protein is CASRGSSGANVLTF.

This clonotype has ten or more counts. The chain is built from TRBV9 and TRBJ2-2; D remains unclear. The V and J ends lost 3 bases and 5 bases respectively, with 5 bases between them. The CDR3 sequence is 12 residues long. Per the germline V gene, CDR1 is SGDLS and CDR2 is YYNGEE. The CDR3 sequence: CASSESTGELFF. The DNA for the CDR3 is TGTGCCAGCAGCGAGAGTACCGGGGAGCTGTTTTTT.

This rearrangement joins TRBV28 to TRBJ2-3; TRBD1 matches 9 bases. CDR3 size: 20 residues. Trimming cost V 5 bases and J 8 bases; bases outside gene matches: 26. CDR1 is MDHEN, CDR2 SYDVKM, per germline. CDR3 loop: CASSTPMTGTGTPTGSTQYF. Written as DNA, the CDR3 is TGTGCCAGCAGTACTCCGATGACCGGGACAGGGACTCCTACGGGGAGTACGCAGTATTTT.

The chain uses TRBV20-1 and TRBJ2-7; D ambiguous. CDR1 is DFQATT, CDR2 SNEGSKA, per germline (reference sequence). Trimming removed 2 bases from V and 3 bases from J, with 5 bases in between. CDR3 length: 11 amino acids. The CDR3 DNA reads TGCAGTGCTAGATGGAACTACGAGCAGTACTTC. It specifies CSARWNYEQYF.

The CDR3 DNA is TGCGCCAGCAGCCAAGATCACGGGGTTGGGACCCAGTACTTC. This sequence encodes CASSQDHGVGTQYF. The chain combines TRBV4-1 with TRBJ2-5; tentatively, D is TRBD2 (5 bases). V was cut by 0 bases and J by 7 bases, with 12 bases left in between. Germline V CDR1 and CDR2: MGHRA, YSYEKL. The CDR3 loop spans 14 amino acids.

The V gene is TRBV14, the J gene TRBJ1-6; perhaps TRBD1 as D (6 bases). The V and J ends lost 1 base and 5 bases respectively, with 12 bases between them. This CDR3 has 16 residues. Germline values: CDR1 SGHDN, CDR2 FVKESK. The CDR3 loop is CASSQAQGVHNSPLHF. Here the CDR3 DNA reads TGTGCCAGCAGCCAAGCACAGGGCGTCCATAATTCACCCCTCCACTTT. Full variable domain (outside the CDR3, taken from reference TRBV14 and TRBJ1-6): EAGVTQFPSHSVIEKGQTVTLRCDPISGHDNLYWYRRVMGKEIKFLLHFVKESKQDESGMPNNRFLAERTGGTYSTLKVQPAELEDSGVYFCASSQAQGVHNSPLHFGNGTRLTVT.

This clonotype was observed many times. The V gene is TRBV6-5, the J gene TRBJ1-1; no reliable D call. The CDR3 extends over 13 amino acids. The germline V gene encodes CDR1 MNHEY and CDR2 SVGAGI. V was shortened by 2 bases and J by 1 base, with 5 bases between the two germline ends. The CDR3 bases are TGTGCCAGCAGTTACGCCCGGAACACTGAAGCTTTCTTT. Its translation is CASSYARNTEAFF.

V usage is TRBV5-1 and J usage is TRBJ2-4; 9 positions match TRBD1. This CDR3 comprises 14 residues. Germline CDR1 SGHRS, CDR2 YFSETQ. J was trimmed by 4 bases and V by 6 bases; bases with no gene match: 5. The CDR3 region has the DNA TGCGCCAGCACACCCGGGACAGGGAAAAACATTCAGTACTTC. This codes for CASTPGTGKNIQYF. The full variable domain, rest sourced from reference TRBV5-1 and TRBJ2-4, is KAGVTQTPRYLIKTRGQQVTLSCSPISGHRSVSWYQQTPGQGLQFLFEYFSETQRNKGNFPGRFSGRQFSNSRSEMNVSTLELGDSALYLCASTPGTGKNIQYFGAGTRLSVL.

This clonotype was counted many times. This chain joins TRBV5-5 and TRBJ2-3, with unresolved D. V lost 0 bases to trimming and J lost 0 bases, with 8 bases between them. CDR1 is SGHKS and CDR2 is YYEKEE in the germline V gene (reference sequence). The CDR3 has 15 amino acids. The CDR3 region is CASSLEGFSTDTQYF. CDR3 nucleotides: TGTGCCAGCAGCTTGGAAGGGTTTAGCACAGATACGCAGTATTTT.

In this sample, this clonotype turned up a few times. The rearrangement uses TRBV9 and TRBJ2-7; 9 bases fit TRBD2. J gave up 3 bases and V 0 bases, and 4 bases lay outside the gene matches. The CDR3 runs to 15 residues. Germline CDR1 is SGDLS and CDR2 is YYNGEE. CDR3: CASSVGSGSYYEQYF. CDR3 in DNA: TGTGCCAGCAGCGTAGGTAGCGGGAGTTACTACGAGCAGTACTTC.

This clonotype was observed a few times. This chain joins TRBV7-9 and TRBJ1-2; D not certain. From germline, CDR1 is SEHNR and CDR2 FQNEAQ (reference sequence). The germline V and J ends were trimmed by 4 bases and 7 bases, with 7 bases remaining between them. CDR3 length equals 11 residues. CDR3 residues: CASSWVIGYTF. CDR3 sequence (DNA): TGTGCCAGCAGCTGGGTGATTGGCTACACCTTC.

This clonotype was counted between two and nine times. The genes are TRBV7-2 and TRBJ2-1; 12 bases are shared with TRBD2. Trimming removed 6 bases from V and 5 bases from J; junction bases left unmatched: 8. Germline loops: CDR1 SGHTA, CDR2 FQGNSA. The CDR3 runs 16 residues. CDR3 bases: TGTGCCAGCAGTCCACTCACTAGCGGGGGGAACAATGAGCAGTTCTTC. It encodes CASSPLTSGGNNEQFF.

This clonotype showed up many times. The rearrangement links TRBV6-1 to TRBJ2-1; D not resolved. The CDR3 has 17 amino acids. The germline CDR1 and CDR2 sequences are MNHNS and SASEGT. The V end was cut by 3 bases, the J end by 6 bases, with 21 bases between. CDR3 sequence reads: CASSDRWVVSSSNEQFF. CDR3 sequence (DNA): TGTGCCAGCAGTGATCGGTGGGTTGTGTCGAGCTCCAATGAGCAGTTCTTC.

The chain recombines TRBV6-5 with TRBJ2-1; TRBD2 aligns across 14 bases. After removal of 8 bases from V and 6 bases from J, the junction contained 6 bases not matched to a gene. The CDR3 loop spans 15 amino acids. CDR1 is MNHEY and CDR2 is SVGAGI in the germline V gene. Written as DNA, the CDR3 is TGTGCCAGCGTTAAGACTAGCGGGGGGGCCAATGAGCAGTTCTTC. Residues: CASVKTSGGANEQFF.

This clonotype occurred a few times. This chain connects TRBV10-3 to TRBJ2-7; 12 bases match TRBD2. V gave up 6 bases and J gave up 1 base; unmatched junction bases: 10. Per the germline V gene, CDR1 is ENHRY and CDR2 is SYGVKD. CDR3 length: 17 residues. The CDR3 loop reads CAIRGLAGPSGSYEQYF. The CDR3 DNA reads TGTGCCATCAGGGGACTAGCGGGCCCCAGCGGGTCCTACGAGCAGTACTTC.

This clonotype was seen a handful of times. CDR3 nucleotides: TGTGCCATCAGTGAGTTCCACATGATTCGGGAGCAGTACTTC. Protein sequence: CAISEFHMIREQYF. The rearrangement joins TRBV10-3 to TRBJ2-7; D gene ambiguous. The CDR3 loop spans 14 amino acids. CDR1 and CDR2 (germline): ENHRY, SYGVKD. V gave up 1 base and J gave up 7 bases, with 14 bases separating them.

The chain uses TRBV9 and TRBJ2-1; D gene ambiguous. Germline CDR1 SGDLS, CDR2 YYNGEE. Trimming stripped 1 base from V and 1 base from J, with 12 bases between. CDR3 length equals 16 residues. The CDR3 region is CASSVQLVRSYNEQFF. The CDR3 bases are TGTGCCAGCAGCGTACAGCTCGTTAGGTCCTACAATGAGCAGTTCTTC.

The rearrangement joins TRBV20-1 to TRBJ2-3, with 9 bases matching TRBD2. Germline lookup yields CDR1 DFQATT and CDR2 SNEGSKA (reference sequence). The CDR3 has 15 residues. J lost 2 bases, V lost 3 bases, and 6 bases had no gene match. The CDR3 spells CSARVLAGYTDTQYF. The CDR3 DNA reads as TGCAGTGCTAGGGTTCTAGCGGGGTACACAGATACGCAGTATTTT.

The rearrangement uses TRBV28 and TRBJ2-5, with 9 bases lining up with TRBD2. Germline CDR1 is MDHEN and CDR2 is SYDVKM. This CDR3 is 15 amino acids long. V lost 3 bases to trimming and J lost 5 bases; unmatched junction nucleotides: 7. CDR3 region: CASSFAGGPFETQYF. CDR3 DNA sequence: TGTGCCAGCAGTTTCGCGGGAGGGCCGTTTGAGACCCAGTACTTC.

This chain joins TRBV18 and TRBJ2-3; D is unclear. V dropped 0 bases and J dropped 8 bases, with 6 bases sitting between them. The CDR3 extends over 12 amino acids. Per the germline V gene, CDR1 is KGHSH and CDR2 is LQKENI. CDR3 in DNA: TGTGCCAGCTCACCACCGCTTAGTACGCAGTATTTT. Its protein product is CASSPPLSTQYF.

This clonotype was counted a few times. The genes are TRBV5-5 and TRBJ2-7; D may match TRBD1 or TRBD2 (5 bases each). V shed 0 bases and J shed 3 bases, with 13 bases lying between them. The V gene's germline CDR1 is SGHKS and CDR2 YYEKEE (reference sequence). This CDR3 has 15 amino acids. The CDR3 nucleotides read TGTGCCAGCAGCTTGGGTGTCGGGGCGGTCTACGAGCAGTACTTC. The encoded protein is CASSLGVGAVYEQYF.

The chain is built from TRBV7-2 and TRBJ2-7; 10 nucleotides agree with TRBD1. Germline loops: CDR1 SGHTA, CDR2 FQGNSA. This CDR3 has 16 residues. V dropped 5 bases and J dropped 0; count of bases not matched to a gene: 7. CDR3 residues: CASSLFGTGASYEQYF. The CDR3 DNA follows: TGTGCCAGCAGCCTCTTTGGGACAGGGGCCTCCTACGAGCAGTACTTC.

The chain has TRBV12-3 or TRBV12-4 and TRBJ2-1, with TRBD2 as a possible D gene (6 bases). V lost 9 bases and J 8 bases, leaving 11 bases between the germline ends. The CDR3 loop spans 11 amino acids. CDR3 residues: CASGRRHEQFF. The CDR3 DNA follows: TGTGCCAGTGGGAGGAGGCATGAGCAGTTCTTC.